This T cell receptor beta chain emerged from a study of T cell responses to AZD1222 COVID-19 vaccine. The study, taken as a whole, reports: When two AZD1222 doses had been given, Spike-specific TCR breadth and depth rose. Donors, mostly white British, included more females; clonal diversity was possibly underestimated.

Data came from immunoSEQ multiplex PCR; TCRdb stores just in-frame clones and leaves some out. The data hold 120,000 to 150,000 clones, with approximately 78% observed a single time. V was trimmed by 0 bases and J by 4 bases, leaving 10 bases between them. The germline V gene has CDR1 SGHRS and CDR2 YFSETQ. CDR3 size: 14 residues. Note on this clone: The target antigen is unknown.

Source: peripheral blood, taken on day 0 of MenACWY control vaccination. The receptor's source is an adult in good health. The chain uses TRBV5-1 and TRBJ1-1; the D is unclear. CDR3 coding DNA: TGCGCCAGCAGCTTGGGGTCTGTTGTCACTGAAGCTTTCTTT. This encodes CASSLGSVVTEAFF.